This T cell receptor beta chain was documented in a study of neurological immune-mediated disorders (dated by TCRdb to the late 2010s). Context from the whole study: Among the approximately 35 multiple sclerosis patients, roughly 31 had relapsing-remitting MS and 3 had secondary progressive MS. Of the roughly 70 subjects in the cohort, around 14 were HAM/TSP patients, approximately 35 were multiple sclerosis patients, and some 20 were healthy controls. Alongside PBMC samples, the set of some 98 TCR-beta libraries contained longitudinal samples, technical triplicates, and paired CD4+ and CD8+ T-cell subsets that had been sorted. The study compared peripheral blood TCR-beta repertoires of HTLV-I-associated myelopathy (HAM/TSP) patients, multiple sclerosis patients and healthy controls using UMI-based sequencing. Each longitudinal HAM/TSP and healthy donor was sampled at 3 time-points spaced at roughly 3-40 month intervals. Study-wide conclusions, independent of this receptor: TCR clonal expansion was highest in HAM/TSP patients and lowest in MS patients, with MS patients falling below even healthy controls. Repertoires from 18 of 34 MS patients were grouped by phylogenetic analysis into a cluster of related CDR3 sequences, suggesting a possible repertoire-level signature. The MS cluster showed no association with clinical or MRI features, and the authors stated that larger cohorts are needed. Across subjects, expanded clones never shared an identical CDR3 amino acid sequence, which suggests that the TCR-beta repertoires in every group were private.

This clonotype has at least ten counts. No antigen is known for it. Within one base of it there is no much larger clone, and no base qualities were kept. The CDR3 contains 16 residues, cysteine and phenylalanine counted. Only the CDR3 DNA stays, 48 bases, in frame from base 1. V loses 2 bases of germline sequence and J loses 0 bases, and the interval between the two ends is 11 bases. In the germline V gene, CDR1 corresponds to SQVTM and CDR2 to ANQGSEA. cDNA was synthesized by template-switch 5'RACE using a primer carrying a 10-nucleotide random unique molecular identifier by which each TCR transcript was tagged. Every sequencing run yielded over 170 million TCR-beta sequences covering 15-18 subjects. The RNeasy kit was used to extract total RNA. Using the KAPA Real-time Library Amplification kit, TCR-beta VDJ regions were amplified with primers for the TCR constant region and the 5'RACE anchor. A first PCR added sample indexes and Illumina adaptors, and a second PCR then raised library yield. After purification with Ampure beads, the TCR product of roughly 650 bp was size-selected on a 2% E-gel SizeSelection system. Library quality was checked on a Bioanalyzer, concentration was measured with Qubit, and libraries were quantified with the Kapa Library Quantification kit before pooling. An Illumina HiSeq 2500 sequenced the libraries paired-end 2 x 150 bp. To increase sequence diversity, about 25-31% phiX was spiked into each library pool. For the original study's pipeline: Quality-filtered reads were processed with the UMI-based MiGEC pipeline, and over 75% of raw TCR sequences were removed by the MiGEC pipeline during error correction. VDJ genes were aligned to IMGT germline references, and each clonotype was defined by a unique CDR3 amino acid sequence together with V-J genes. Clonal expansion, Shannon diversity and CDR3 relatedness were evaluated with VDJtools (CalcPairwiseDistances, ClusterSamples), while phylogenetic trees were built in CLCbio workbench. A clone was classed as expanded if it had 8 or more unique UMIs, a cutoff based on coefficient-of-variation modelling across technical triplicates. TCRdb trimmed public reads at Q25 via fastp, called clones via MiXCR and kept in-frame beta chains. Entries that share a CDR3 protein sequence are merged under the most common genes and DNA. It is TCRdb's table, rather than the study itself, that gives the V and J calls and clone size. The sample table shows tens of thousands of distinct CDR3 sequences, and 4.3% are seen once. Around 6% of the sample belongs to the ten largest clones.

The sample's time point label is to be understood as: longitudinal time-point 3. For unsorted PBMC libraries, 2 million PBMCs were used after storage in RNAlater at -80 degrees C until RNA extraction. The multiple sclerosis patients were enrolled in a US clinical protocol that evaluated disease progression with magnetic resonance imaging. Peripheral blood was subjected to Ficoll-Hypaque density gradient centrifugation to isolate PBMCs, which were then cryopreserved in liquid nitrogen. The sequencing sample was made of PBMCs. The receptor was derived from a woman aged 55-69 years with multiple sclerosis. The chain uses TRBV29-1 and TRBJ2-6; the D gene is possibly TRBD1 or TRBD2, with 5 bases matching each. The bases read TGCAGCGTTGAACGTAGGGACGACTCTGGGGCCAACGTCCTGACTTTC. Its translation is CSVERRDDSGANVLTF.